The clone carrying this TCR beta chain was observed a few times. Original processing notes: Amplification with reference gene primers provided the estimates of nucleated cell counts. This table comes from immunoSEQ multiplex PCR, and its TCRdb copy is limited to in-frame clones, with some not included. The DNA gave D and trimming, while V, J and clone size come from that table. The sample lists approximately 76,000 clones; 70% to 75% were seen once. The data stem from a study of blood T cell repertoires in COVID-19. At the level of the study: T cells, B-cell-depleted T cells, or PBMCs supplied cDNA or gDNA.

The specimen was peripheral blood. This sequence was found in a woman aged 65 to 85 with acute or convalescent COVID-19.

This CDR3 reads CASSPLTILRDREGYTF. The DNA for the CDR3 is TGTGCCAGCAGTCCACTAACTATCCTCCGGGACAGGGAGGGCTACACCTTC. The chain links TRBV6-6 to TRBJ1-2; 9 positions agree with TRBD1. The CDR3 contains 17 residues. The V and J ends lost 5 bases and 8 bases, in that order; junction bases with no gene match: 18. The V gene's germline CDR1 is MNHNY and CDR2 SVGAGI (reference sequence).